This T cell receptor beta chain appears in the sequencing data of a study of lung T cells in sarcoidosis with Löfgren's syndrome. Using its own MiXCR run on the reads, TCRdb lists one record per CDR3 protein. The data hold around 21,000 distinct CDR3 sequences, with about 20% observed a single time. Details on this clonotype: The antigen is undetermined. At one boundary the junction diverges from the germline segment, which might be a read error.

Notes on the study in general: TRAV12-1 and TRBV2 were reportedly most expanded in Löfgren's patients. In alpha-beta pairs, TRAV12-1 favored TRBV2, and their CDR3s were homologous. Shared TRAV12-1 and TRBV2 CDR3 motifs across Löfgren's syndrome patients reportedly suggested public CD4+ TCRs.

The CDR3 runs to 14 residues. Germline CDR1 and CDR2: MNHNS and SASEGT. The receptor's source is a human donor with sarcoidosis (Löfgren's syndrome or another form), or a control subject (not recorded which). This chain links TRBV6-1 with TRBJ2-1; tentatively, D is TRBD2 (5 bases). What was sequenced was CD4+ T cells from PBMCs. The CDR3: CTSSEYDGVNEQFF. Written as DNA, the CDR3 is TGTACCAGCAGTGAGTATGACGGGGTTAATGAGCAGTTCTTC.